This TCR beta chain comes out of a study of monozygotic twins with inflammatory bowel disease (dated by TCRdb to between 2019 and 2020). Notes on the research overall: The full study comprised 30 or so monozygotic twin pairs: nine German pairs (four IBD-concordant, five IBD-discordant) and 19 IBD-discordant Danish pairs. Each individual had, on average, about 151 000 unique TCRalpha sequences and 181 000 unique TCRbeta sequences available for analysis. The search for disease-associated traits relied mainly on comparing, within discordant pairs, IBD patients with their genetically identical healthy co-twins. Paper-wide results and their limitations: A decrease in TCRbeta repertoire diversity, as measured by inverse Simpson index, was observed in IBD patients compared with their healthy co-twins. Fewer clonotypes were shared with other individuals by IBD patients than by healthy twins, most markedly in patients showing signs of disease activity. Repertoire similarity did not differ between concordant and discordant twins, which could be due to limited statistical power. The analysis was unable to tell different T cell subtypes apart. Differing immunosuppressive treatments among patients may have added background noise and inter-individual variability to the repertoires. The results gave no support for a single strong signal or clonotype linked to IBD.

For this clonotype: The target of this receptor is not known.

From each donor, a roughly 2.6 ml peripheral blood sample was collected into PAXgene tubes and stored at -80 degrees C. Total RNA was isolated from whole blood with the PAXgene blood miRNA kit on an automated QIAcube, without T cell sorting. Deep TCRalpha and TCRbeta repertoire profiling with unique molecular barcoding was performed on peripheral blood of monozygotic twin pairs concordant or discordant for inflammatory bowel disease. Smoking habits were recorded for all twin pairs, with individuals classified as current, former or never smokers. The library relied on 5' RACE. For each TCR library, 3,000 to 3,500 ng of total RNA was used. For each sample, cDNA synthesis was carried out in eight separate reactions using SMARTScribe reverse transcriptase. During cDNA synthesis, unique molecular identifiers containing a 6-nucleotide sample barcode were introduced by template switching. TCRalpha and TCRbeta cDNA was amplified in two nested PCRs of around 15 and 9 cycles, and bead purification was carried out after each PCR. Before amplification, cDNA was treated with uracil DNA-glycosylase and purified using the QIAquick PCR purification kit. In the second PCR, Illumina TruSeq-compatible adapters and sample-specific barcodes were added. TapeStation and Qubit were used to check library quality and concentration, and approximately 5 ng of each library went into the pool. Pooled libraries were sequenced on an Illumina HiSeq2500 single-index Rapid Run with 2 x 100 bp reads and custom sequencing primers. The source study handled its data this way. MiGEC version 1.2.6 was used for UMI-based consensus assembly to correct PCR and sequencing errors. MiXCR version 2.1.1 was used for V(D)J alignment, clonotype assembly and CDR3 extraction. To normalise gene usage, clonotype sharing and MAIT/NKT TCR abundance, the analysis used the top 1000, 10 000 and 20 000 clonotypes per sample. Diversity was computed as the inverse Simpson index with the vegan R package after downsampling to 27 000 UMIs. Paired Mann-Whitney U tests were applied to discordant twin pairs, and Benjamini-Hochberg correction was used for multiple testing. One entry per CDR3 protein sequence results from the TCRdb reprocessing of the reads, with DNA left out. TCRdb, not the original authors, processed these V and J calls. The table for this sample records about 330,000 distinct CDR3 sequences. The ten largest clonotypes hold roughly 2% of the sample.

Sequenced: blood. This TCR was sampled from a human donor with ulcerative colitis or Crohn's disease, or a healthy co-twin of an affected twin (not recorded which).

The CDR3 reads CASSYTDRGRSPLHF. This chain is built from TRBV6-5 and TRBJ1-6; TCRdb indicates TRBD1, and absent DNA this call remains unverified. Including cysteine and phenylalanine, the CDR3 has 15 amino acids. No DNA sequence was recorded. The germline V gene gives CDR1 as MNHEY and CDR2 as SVGAGI.